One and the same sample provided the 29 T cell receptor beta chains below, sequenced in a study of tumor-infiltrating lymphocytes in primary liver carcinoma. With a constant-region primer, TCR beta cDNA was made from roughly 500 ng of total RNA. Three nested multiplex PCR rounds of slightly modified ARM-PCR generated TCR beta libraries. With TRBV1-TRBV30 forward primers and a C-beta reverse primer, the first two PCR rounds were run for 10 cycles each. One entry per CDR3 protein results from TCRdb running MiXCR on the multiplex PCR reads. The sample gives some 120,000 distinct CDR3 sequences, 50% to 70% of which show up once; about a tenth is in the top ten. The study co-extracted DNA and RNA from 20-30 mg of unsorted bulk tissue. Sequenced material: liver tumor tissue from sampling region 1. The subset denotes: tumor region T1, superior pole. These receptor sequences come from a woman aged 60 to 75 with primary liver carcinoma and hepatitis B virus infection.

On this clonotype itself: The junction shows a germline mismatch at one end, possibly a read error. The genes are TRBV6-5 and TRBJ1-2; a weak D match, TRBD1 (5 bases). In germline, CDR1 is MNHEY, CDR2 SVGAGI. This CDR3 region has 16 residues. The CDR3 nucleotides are TGTGTCAGCAGTTACTCTGCGCATGGGGCCGACTATGGCTACACCTTC. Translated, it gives CVSSYSAHGADYGYTF.

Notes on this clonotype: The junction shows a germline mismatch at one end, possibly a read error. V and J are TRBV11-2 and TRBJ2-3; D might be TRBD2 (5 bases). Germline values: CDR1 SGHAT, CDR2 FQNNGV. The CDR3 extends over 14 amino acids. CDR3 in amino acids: CASSLQRNADMQYF. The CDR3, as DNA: TGTGCAAGCAGCTTACAGCGGAACGCAGATATGCAATATTTT.

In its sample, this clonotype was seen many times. The CDR3 protein is CSVRNGLAAYNEQFF. In DNA, the CDR3 is TGCAGCGTCCGAAACGGACTAGCGGCCTACAATGAGCAGTTCTTC. The chain joins TRBV29-1 to TRBJ2-1; 10 positions match TRBD2. CDR1 is SQVTM, CDR2 ANQGSEA, per germline. The CDR3 consists of 15 residues. The trim removed 6 bases at V and 2 bases at J, leaving 7 bases unmatched.

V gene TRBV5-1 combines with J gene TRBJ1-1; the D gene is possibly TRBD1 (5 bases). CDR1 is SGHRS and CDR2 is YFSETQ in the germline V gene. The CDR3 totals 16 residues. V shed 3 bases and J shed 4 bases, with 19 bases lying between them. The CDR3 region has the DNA TGCGCCAGCAGCTCGTTGGGCGGGGACCTAGCCACTGAAGCTTTCTTT. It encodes CASSSLGGDLATEAFF. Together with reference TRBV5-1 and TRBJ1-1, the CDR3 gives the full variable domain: KAGVTQTPRYLIKTRGQQVTLSCSPISGHRSVSWYQQTPGQGLQFLFEYFSETQRNKGNFPGRFSGRQFSNSRSEMNVSTLELGDSALYLCASSSLGGDLATEAFFGQGTRLTVV.

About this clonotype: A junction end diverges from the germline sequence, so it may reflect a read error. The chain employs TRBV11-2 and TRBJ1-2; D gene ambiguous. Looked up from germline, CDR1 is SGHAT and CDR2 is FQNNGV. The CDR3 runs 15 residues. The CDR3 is CASSLSPLVSNGYTF. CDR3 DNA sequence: TGTGCCAGCAGCTTAAGCCCCCTGGTTAGCAATGGTTACACCTTC.

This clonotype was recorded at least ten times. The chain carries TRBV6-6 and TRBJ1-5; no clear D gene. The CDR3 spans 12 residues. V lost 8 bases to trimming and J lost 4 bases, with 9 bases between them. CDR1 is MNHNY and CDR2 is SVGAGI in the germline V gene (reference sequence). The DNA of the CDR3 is TGTGCCAGCTCCGGGTCAAATCAGCCCCAGCATTTT. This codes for CASSGSNQPQHF.

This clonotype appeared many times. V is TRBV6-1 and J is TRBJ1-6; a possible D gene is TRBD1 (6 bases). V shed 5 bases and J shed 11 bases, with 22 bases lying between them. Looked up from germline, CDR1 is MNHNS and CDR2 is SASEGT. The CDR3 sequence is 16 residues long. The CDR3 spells CASSPQTGSIFAPLHF. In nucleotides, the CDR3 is TGTGCCAGCAGTCCCCAGACAGGATCTATTTTCGCACCCCTCCACTTT.

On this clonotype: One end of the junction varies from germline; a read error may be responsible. The CDR3 spells CVSGVMAEAFF. In DNA form, the CDR3 reads TGTGTCAGCGGAGTCATGGCTGAAGCTTTCTTT. J is TRBJ1-1 and V is TRBV6-2 or TRBV6-3; no definite D call. This CDR3 is 11 amino acids long. Germline V gene sequence: CDR1 MNHEY, CDR2 SVGEGT.

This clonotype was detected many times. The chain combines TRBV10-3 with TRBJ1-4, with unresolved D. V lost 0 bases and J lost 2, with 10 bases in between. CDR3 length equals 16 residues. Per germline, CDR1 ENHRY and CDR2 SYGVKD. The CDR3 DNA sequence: TGTGCCATCAGTGAGTCTCTTAGCCGGACTAATGAAAAACTGTTTTTT. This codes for CAISESLSRTNEKLFF.

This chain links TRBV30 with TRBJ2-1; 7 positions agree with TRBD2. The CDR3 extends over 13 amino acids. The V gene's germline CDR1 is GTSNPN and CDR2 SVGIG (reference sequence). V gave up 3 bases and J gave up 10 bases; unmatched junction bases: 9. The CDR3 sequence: CAWRREFSNEQFF. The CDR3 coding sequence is TGTGCCTGGAGGCGGGAGTTTAGCAACGAGCAGTTCTTC.

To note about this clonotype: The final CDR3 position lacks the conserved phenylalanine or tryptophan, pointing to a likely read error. CDR3 DNA sequence: TGTGCCAGGAACTTACGAGGTCAGGAGACCCAGTACCTC. Residues: CARNLRGQETQYL. The chain has TRBV11-2 and TRBJ2-5; D remains ambiguous. Trimming pared 9 bases from V and 5 bases from J, leaving 16 bases between. Germline V CDR1 and CDR2: SGHAT, FQNNGV. The length of the CDR3 is 13 residues.

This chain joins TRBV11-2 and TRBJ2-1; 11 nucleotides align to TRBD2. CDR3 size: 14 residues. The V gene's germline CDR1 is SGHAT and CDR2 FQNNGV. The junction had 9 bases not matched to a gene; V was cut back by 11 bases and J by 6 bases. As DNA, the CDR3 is TGTGCCTGCAACCTGACTAGCGGGACCAATGAGCAGTTCTTC. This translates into CACNLTSGTNEQFF.

The CDR3 spells CASSLEGADGELFF. The CDR3 region has the DNA TGCGCCAGCAGCTTGGAAGGGGCGGACGGGGAGCTGTTTTTT. The chain recombines TRBV5-1 with TRBJ2-2; D may be TRBD1 (5 bases). This CDR3 is built from 14 residues. Germline lookup yields CDR1 SGHRS and CDR2 YFSETQ. V was pared by 0 bases and J by 7 bases, with 10 bases between.

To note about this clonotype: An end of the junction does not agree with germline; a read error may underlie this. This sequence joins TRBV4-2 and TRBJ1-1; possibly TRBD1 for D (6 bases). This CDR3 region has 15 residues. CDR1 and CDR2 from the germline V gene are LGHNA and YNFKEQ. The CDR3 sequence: CASGQVGQLNTEAFF. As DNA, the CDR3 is TGTGCCAGCGGCCAGGTCGGACAGTTGAACACTGAAGCTTTCTTT.

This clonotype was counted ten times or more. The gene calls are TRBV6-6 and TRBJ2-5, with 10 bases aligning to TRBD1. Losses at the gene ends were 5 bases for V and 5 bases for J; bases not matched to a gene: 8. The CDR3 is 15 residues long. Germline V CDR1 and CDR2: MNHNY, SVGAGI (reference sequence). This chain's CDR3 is CASSPPGTGVETQYF. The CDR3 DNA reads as TGTGCCAGCAGTCCCCCCGGGACAGGGGTGGAGACCCAGTACTTC.

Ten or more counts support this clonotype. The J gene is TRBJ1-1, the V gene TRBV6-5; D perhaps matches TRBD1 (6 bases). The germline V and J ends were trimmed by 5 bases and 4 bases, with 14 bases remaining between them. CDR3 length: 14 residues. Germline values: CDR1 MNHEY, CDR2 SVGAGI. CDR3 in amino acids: CASSVNRVATEAFF. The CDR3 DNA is TGTGCCAGCAGTGTGAACAGGGTGGCCACTGAAGCTTTCTTT.

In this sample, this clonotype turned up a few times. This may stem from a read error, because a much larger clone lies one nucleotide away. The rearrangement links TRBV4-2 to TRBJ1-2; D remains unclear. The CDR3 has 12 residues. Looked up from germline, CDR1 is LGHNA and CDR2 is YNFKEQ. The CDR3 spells CASNQDPYGYTF. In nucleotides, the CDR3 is TGTGCCAGCAACCAAGATCCCTATGGCTACACCTTC.

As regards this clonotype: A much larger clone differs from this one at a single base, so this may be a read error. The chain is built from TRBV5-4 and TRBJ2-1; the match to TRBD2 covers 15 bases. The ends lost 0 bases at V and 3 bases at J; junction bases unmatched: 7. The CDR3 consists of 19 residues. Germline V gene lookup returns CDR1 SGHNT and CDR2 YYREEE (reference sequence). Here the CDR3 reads CASSLAGLAGGSYYNEQFF. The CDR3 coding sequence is TGTGCCAGCAGCTTGGCAGGACTAGCGGGAGGGAGCTACTACAATGAGCAGTTCTTC.

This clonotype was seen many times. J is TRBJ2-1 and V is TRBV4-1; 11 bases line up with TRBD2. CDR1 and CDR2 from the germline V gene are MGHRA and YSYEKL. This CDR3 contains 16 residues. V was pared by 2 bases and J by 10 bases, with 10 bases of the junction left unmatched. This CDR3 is CASSQSWTSGQAEQFF. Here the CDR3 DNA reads TGCGCCAGCAGCCAATCGTGGACTAGCGGGCAGGCCGAGCAGTTCTTC.

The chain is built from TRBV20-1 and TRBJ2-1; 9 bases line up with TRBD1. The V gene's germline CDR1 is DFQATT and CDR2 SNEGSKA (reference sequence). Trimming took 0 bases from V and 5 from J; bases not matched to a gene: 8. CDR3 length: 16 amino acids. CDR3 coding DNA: TGCAGTGCTAGAGATCCGGGGACAGGGCCTAACAATGAGCAGTTCTTC. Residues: CSARDPGTGPNNEQFF.

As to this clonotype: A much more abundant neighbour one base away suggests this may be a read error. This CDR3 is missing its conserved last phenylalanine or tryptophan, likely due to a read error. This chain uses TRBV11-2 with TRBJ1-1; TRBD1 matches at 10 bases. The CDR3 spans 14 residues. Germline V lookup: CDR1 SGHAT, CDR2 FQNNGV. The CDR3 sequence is CASSLVGQGTEAFL. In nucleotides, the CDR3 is TGTGCCAGCAGTTTAGTGGGACAGGGGACTGAAGCTTTCCTT.

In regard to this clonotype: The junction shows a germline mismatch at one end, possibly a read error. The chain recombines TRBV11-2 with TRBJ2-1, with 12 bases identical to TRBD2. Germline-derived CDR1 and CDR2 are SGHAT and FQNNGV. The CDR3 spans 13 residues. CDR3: CASNWTSGAEQLF. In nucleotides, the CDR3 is TGTGCAAGCAACTGGACTAGCGGGGCAGAGCAGCTCTTC.

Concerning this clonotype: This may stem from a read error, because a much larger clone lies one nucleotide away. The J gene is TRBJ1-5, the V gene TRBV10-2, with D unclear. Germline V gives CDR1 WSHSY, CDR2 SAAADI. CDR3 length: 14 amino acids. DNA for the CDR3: TGCGCCAGCACCAAGGCTAACGGCAATCAGCCCCAGCAGTTT. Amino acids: CASTKANGNQPQQF.

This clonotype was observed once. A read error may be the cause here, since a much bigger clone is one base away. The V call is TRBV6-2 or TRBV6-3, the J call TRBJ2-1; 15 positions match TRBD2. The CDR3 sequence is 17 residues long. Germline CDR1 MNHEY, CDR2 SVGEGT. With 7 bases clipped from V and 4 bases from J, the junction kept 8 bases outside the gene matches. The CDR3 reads CASIGTSGRSFYNEQFF. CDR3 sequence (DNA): TGTGCCAGCATCGGGACTAGCGGGAGGTCCTTTTACAATGAGCAGTTCTTC.

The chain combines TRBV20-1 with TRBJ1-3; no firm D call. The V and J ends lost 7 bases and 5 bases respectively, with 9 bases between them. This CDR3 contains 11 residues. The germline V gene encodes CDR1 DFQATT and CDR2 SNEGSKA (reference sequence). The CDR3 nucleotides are TGCAGTGTTGAATATCGAAACACCATATATTTT. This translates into CSVEYRNTIYF.

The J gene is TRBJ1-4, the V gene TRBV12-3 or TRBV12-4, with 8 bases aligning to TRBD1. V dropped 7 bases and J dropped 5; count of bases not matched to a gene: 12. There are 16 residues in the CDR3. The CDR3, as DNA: TGTGCCAGCATCCCCGGACAGGGACATTGCAATGAAAAACTGTTTTTT. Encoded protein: CASIPGQGHCNEKLFF.

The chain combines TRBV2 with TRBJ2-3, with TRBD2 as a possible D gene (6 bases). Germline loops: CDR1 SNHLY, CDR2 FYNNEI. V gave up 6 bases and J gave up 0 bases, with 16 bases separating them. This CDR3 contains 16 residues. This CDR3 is CASRPNGRFSTDTQYF. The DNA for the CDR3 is TGTGCCAGCAGACCTAACGGGAGATTTAGCACAGATACGCAGTATTTT.

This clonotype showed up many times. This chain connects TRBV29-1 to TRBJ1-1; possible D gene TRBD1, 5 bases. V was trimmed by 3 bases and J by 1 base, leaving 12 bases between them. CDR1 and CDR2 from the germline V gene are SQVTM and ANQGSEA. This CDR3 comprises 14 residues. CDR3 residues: CSVERGRRNTEAFF. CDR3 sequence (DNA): TGCAGCGTTGAGAGGGGCCGGCGGAACACTGAAGCTTTCTTT.

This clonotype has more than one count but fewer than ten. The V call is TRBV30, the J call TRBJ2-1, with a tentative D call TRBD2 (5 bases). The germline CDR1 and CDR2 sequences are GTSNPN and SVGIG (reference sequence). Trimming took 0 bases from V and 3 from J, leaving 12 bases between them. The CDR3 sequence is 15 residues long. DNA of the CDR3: TGTGCCTGGAGTGTTTTAAACGGGATCTACAATGAGCAGTTCTTC. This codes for CAWSVLNGIYNEQFF.